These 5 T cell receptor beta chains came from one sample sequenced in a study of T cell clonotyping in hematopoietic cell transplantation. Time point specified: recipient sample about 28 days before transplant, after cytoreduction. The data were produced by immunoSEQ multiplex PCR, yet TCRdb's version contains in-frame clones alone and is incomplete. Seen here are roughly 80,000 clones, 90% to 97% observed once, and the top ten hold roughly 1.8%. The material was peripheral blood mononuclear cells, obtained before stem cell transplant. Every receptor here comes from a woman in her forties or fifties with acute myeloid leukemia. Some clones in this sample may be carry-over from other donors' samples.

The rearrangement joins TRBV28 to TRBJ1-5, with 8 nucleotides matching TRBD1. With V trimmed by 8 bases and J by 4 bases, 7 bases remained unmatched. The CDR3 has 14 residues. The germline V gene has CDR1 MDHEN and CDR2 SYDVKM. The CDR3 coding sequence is TGTGCCAGCTTATTCACAGGGGGGAATCAGCCCCAGCATTTT. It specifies CASLFTGGNQPQHF.

The CDR3 sequence is CASSLAGTGTESFF. The CDR3 DNA reads as TGTGCCAGCAGCTTGGCCGGGACAGGAACGGAATCTTTCTTT. The chain links TRBV5-8 to TRBJ1-1, with 8 bases matching TRBD1. With V trimmed by 0 bases and J by 12 bases, 10 bases remained unmatched. The germline V gene encodes CDR1 SGHTS and CDR2 YDEGEE. The CDR3 has 14 amino acids.

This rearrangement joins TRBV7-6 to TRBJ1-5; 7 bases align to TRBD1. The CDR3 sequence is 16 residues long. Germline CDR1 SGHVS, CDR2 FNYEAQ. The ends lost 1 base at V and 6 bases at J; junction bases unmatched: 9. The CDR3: CASSLVGAGGGQPQHF. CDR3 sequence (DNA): TGTGCCAGCAGCTTAGTAGGGGCAGGGGGTGGTCAGCCCCAGCATTTT.

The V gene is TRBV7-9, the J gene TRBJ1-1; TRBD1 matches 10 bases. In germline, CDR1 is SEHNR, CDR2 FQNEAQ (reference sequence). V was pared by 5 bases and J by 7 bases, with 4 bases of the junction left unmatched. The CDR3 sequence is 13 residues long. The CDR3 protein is CASSRQGANEAFF. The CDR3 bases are TGTGCCAGCAGCCGACAGGGGGCGAATGAAGCTTTCTTT.

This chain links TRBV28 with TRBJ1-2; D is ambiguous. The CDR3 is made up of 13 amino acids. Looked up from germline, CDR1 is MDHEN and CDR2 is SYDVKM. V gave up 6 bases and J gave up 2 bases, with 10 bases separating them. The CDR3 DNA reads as TGTGCCAGCAGCGAAAGTAGAAACTATGGCTACACCTTC. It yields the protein CASSESRNYGYTF.